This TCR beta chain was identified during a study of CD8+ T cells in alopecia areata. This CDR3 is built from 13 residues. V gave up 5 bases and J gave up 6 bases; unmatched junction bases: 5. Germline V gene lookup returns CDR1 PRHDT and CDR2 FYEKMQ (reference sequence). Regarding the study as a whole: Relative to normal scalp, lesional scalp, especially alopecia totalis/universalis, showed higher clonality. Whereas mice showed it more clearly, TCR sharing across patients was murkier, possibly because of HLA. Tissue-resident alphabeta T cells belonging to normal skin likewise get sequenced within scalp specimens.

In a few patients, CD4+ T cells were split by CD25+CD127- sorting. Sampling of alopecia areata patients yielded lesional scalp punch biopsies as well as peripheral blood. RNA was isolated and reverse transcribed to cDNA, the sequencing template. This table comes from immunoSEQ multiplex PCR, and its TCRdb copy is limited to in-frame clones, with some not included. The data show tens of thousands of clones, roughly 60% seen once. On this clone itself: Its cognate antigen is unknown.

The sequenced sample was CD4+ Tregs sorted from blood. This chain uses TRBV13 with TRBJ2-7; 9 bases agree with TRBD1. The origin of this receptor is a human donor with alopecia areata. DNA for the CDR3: TGTGCCAGCAGCCGGGACAGGGTTGGCGAGCAGTACTTC. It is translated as CASSRDRVGEQYF.